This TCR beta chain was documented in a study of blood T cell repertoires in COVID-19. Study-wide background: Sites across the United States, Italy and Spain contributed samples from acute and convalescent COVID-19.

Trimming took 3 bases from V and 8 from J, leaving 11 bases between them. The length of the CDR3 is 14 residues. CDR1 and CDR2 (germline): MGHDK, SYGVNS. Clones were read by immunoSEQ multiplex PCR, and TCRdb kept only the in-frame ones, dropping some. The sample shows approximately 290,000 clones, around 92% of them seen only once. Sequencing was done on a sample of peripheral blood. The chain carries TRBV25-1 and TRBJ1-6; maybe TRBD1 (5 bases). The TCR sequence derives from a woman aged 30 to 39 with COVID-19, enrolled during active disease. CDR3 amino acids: CASSEAGIYSPLHF. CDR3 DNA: TGTGCCAGCAGTGAGGCAGGGATCTATTCACCCCTCCACTTT. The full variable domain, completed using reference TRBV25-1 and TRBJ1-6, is EADIYQTPRYLVIGTGKKITLECSQTMGHDKMYWYQQDPGMELHLIHYSYGVNSTEKGDLSSESTVSRIRTEHFPLTLESARPSHTSQYLCASSEAGIYSPLHFGNGTRLTVT.